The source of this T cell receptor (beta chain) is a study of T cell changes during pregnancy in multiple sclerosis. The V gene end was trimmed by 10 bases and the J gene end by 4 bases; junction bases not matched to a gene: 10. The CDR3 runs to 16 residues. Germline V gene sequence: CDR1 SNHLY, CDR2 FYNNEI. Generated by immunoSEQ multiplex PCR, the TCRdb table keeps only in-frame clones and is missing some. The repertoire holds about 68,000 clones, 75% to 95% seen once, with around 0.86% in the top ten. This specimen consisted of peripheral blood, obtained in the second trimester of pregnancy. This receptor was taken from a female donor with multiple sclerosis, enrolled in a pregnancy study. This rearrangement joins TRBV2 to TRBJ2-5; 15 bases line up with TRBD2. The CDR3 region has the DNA TGTGCCACCACGAGGGGGACTAGCGGGGGGCGAGAGACCCAGTACTTC. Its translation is CATTRGTSGGRETQYF.